The 22 T cell receptor beta chains reported below all come from one sample, sequenced in a study of response to subunit inactivated influenza vaccine. A single record per CDR3 protein comes from TCRdb applying MiXCR to the RT-PCR reads. The sample has under 950,000 distinct CDR3 sequences, about 20% seen once; the top ten hold 10%. The starting material was PBMCs from blood, obtained 4 to 6 days after vaccination. All receptors come from a man aged 50 or older who received an inactivated influenza vaccine.

Only a few counts were recorded for this clonotype. The chain uses TRBV7-9 and TRBJ2-7; D may be TRBD1 or TRBD2 (6 bases each). Per the germline V gene, CDR1 is SEHNR and CDR2 is FQNEAQ (reference sequence). V lost 10 bases, J lost 3 bases, and 22 bases lay in between. The CDR3 consists of 15 residues. The CDR3 is CAIPNPGAGIYEQYF. Here the CDR3 DNA reads TGTGCCATTCCCAACCCGGGGGCAGGGATCTACGAGCAGTACTTC. Based on the CDR3 plus reference TRBV7-9 and TRBJ2-7, the full variable domain is DTGVSQNPRHKITKRGQNVTFRCDPISEHNRLYWYRQTLGQGPEFLTYFQNEAQLEKSRLLSDRFSAERPKGSFSTLEIQRTEQGDSAMYLCAIPNPGAGIYEQYFGPGTRLTVT.

The chain uses TRBV5-6 and TRBJ1-2; TRBD1 might be the D (6 bases). Germline CDR1 is SGHDT and CDR2 is YYEEEE. Deletions cut 6 bases from V and 2 bases from J, with 11 bases between. The CDR3 is 13 residues long. The CDR3 bases are TGTGCCAGCAAACACGACAGGAACTATGGCTACACCTTC. Its protein is CASKHDRNYGYTF.

J is TRBJ2-4 and V is TRBV3-1; D perhaps matches TRBD2 (5 bases). Germline lookup yields CDR1 LGHDT and CDR2 YNNKEL (reference sequence). This CDR3 contains 16 residues. V was cut by 4 bases and J by 0 bases, with 13 bases left in between. The CDR3 DNA is TGTGCCAGCAGCCCCCTGGGGAGTAGAGCCAAAAACATTCAGTACTTC. This codes for CASSPLGSRAKNIQYF.

The J gene is TRBJ2-1, the V gene TRBV18; D possibly corresponds to TRBD2 (5 bases). The CDR3 totals 17 residues. V was clipped by 4 bases and J by 0 bases, with 16 bases between them. The germline V gene encodes CDR1 KGHSH and CDR2 LQKENI. CDR3 region: CASSLRIGDSSYNEQFF. In DNA form, the CDR3 reads TGTGCCAGCTCACTCCGGATCGGGGATAGCTCCTACAATGAGCAGTTCTTC. Supplemented by reference TRBV18 and TRBJ2-1, the full variable domain reads NAGVMQNPRHLVRRRGQEARLRCSPMKGHSHVYWYRQLPEEGLKFMVYLQKENIIDESGMPKERFSAEFPKEGPSILRIQQVVRGDSAAYFCASSLRIGDSSYNEQFFGPGTRLTVL.

CDR3: CACRLAGGEQFF. The CDR3 DNA reads as TGTGCCTGCCGGCTAGCGGGAGGCGAGCAGTTCTTC. This rearrangement joins TRBV30 to TRBJ2-1; 11 bases line up with TRBD2. J was trimmed by 10 bases and V by 6 bases; bases with no gene match: 5. The CDR3 sequence is 12 residues long. From germline, CDR1 is GTSNPN and CDR2 SVGIG (reference sequence). The whole variable domain, remainder taken from reference TRBV30 and TRBJ2-1, is SQTIHQWPATLVQPVGSPLSLECTVEGTSNPNLYWYRQAAGRGLQLLFYSVGIGQISSEVPQNLSASRPQDRQFILSSKKLLLSDSGFYLCACRLAGGEQFFGPGTRLTVL.

This clonotype appeared many times. The V gene is TRBV5-5, the J gene TRBJ1-1; D uncertain. The CDR3 sequence is 16 residues long. The ends were cut back, 2 bases at V and 1 base at J, with 15 bases in the middle. Germline V CDR1 and CDR2: SGHKS, YYEKEE (reference sequence). CDR3 sequence: CASSLQPLLGNTEAFF. The CDR3, as DNA: TGTGCCAGCAGCTTACAGCCCCTTTTGGGGAACACTGAAGCTTTCTTT.

V gene TRBV4-2 combines with J gene TRBJ2-7; TRBD1 matches 10 bases. CDR3 length equals 14 residues. CDR1 and CDR2 from the germline V gene are LGHNA and YNFKEQ. With V trimmed by 0 bases and J by 7 bases, 3 bases remained unmatched. Here the CDR3 reads CASSQDDRGLEQYF. The CDR3, as DNA: TGTGCCAGCAGCCAAGATGACAGGGGGCTGGAGCAGTACTTC.

The genes are TRBV11-1 and TRBJ2-7; 10 bases agree with TRBD2. V lost 11 bases to trimming and J lost 5 bases; unmatched junction nucleotides: 27. Germline values: CDR1 SGHAT, CDR2 FQDESV (reference sequence). CDR3 length: 19 residues. The CDR3 spells CAFSPFGALAGVSLDEQYF. The DNA of the CDR3 is TGTGCCTTCAGTCCCTTCGGGGCCCTAGCGGGAGTATCCCTCGACGAGCAGTACTTC.

In this sample, this clonotype turned up a few times. The CDR3 DNA follows: TGCAGTGCTAGAGATGGCGGGGTTGGCGAGCAGTACTTC. It is translated as CSARDGGVGEQYF. The chain uses TRBV20-1 and TRBJ2-7; TRBD2 might be the D (6 bases). There are 13 residues in the CDR3. V lost 0 bases and J 6 bases, leaving 12 bases between the germline ends. CDR1 is DFQATT and CDR2 is SNEGSKA in the germline V gene (reference sequence).

The V gene is TRBV28, the J gene TRBJ1-2; 8 bases line up with TRBD1. The CDR3 loop spans 13 amino acids. The ends lost 6 bases at V and 5 bases at J; junction bases unmatched: 5. Germline V gives CDR1 MDHEN, CDR2 SYDVKM. CDR3 sequence reads: CASRWTGTYGYTF. The DNA for the CDR3 is TGTGCCAGCAGATGGACAGGGACGTATGGCTACACCTTC.

This sequence joins TRBV10-3 and TRBJ2-3; 10 bases align to TRBD1. The CDR3 is 14 amino acids. Per the germline V gene, CDR1 is ENHRY and CDR2 is SYGVKD. V lost 6 bases to trimming and J lost 4 bases; unmatched junction nucleotides: 4. CDR3 sequence reads: CAIRGQGVSDTQYF. The CDR3 DNA reads TGTGCCATCAGAGGACAGGGGGTATCAGATACGCAGTATTTT.

The chain employs TRBV12-3 or TRBV12-4 and TRBJ2-7, with D possibly being TRBD1 (5 bases). Trimming cost V 6 bases and J 3 bases, with 18 bases left between them. The CDR3 is made up of 15 amino acids. The CDR3 protein is CASSTQGRENYEQYF. The CDR3, as DNA: TGTGCCAGCAGCACCCAGGGTCGAGAAAACTACGAGCAGTACTTC.

This clonotype turned up a few times. The chain recombines TRBV20-1 with TRBJ2-7, with D tentatively TRBD1 or TRBD2 (5 bases each). V was pared by 6 bases and J by 2 bases, with 17 bases between. This CDR3 comprises 14 residues. The germline gives CDR1 DFQATT, CDR2 SNEGSKA (reference sequence). This CDR3 is CSAEKGRGAYEQYF. Written as DNA, the CDR3 is TGCAGTGCCGAGAAGGGACGAGGAGCCTACGAGCAGTACTTC.

The chain links TRBV7-9 to TRBJ2-2, with 10 bases aligning to TRBD2. J gave up 7 bases and V 5 bases, and 13 bases lay outside the gene matches. Per germline, CDR1 SEHNR and CDR2 FQNEAQ (reference sequence). The CDR3 is 17 residues long. The CDR3 here is CASSRRAGGRVVGELFF. Here the CDR3 DNA reads TGTGCCAGCAGCCGACGAGCGGGGGGGCGAGTAGTCGGGGAGCTGTTTTTT. The full variable domain, its missing parts supplied by reference TRBV7-9 and TRBJ2-2, is DTGVSQNPRHKITKRGQNVTFRCDPISEHNRLYWYRQTLGQGPEFLTYFQNEAQLEKSRLLSDRFSAERPKGSFSTLEIQRTEQGDSAMYLCASSRRAGGRVVGELFFGEGSRLTVL.

This chain links TRBV20-1 with TRBJ2-2; D might be TRBD1 or TRBD2, each matching 5 bases. V dropped 5 bases and J dropped 0 bases, with 16 bases sitting between them. This CDR3 has 16 residues. Germline loops: CDR1 DFQATT, CDR2 SNEGSKA (reference sequence). The CDR3 region is CSASRLRGSNTGELFF. In DNA form, the CDR3 reads TGCAGTGCTTCCCGGCTCCGGGGCTCGAACACCGGGGAGCTGTTTTTT.

This clonotype was found a few times. The chain carries TRBV25-1 and TRBJ2-2; D is possibly TRBD1 (6 bases). Germline CDR1 is MGHDK and CDR2 is SYGVNS. The CDR3 covers 14 residues. V lost 4 bases to trimming and J lost 4 bases, with 10 bases between them. The CDR3 DNA sequence: TGTGCCAGCAGTGGGACAGCGACCACCGGGGAGCTGTTTTTT. Its protein is CASSGTATTGELFF.

This clonotype was counted a few times. The rearrangement links TRBV6-1 to TRBJ2-7, with 8 bases that match TRBD1. The CDR3 totals 13 residues. Trimming removed 6 bases from V and 6 bases from J; junction bases left unmatched: 7. Germline CDR1 is MNHNS and CDR2 is SASEGT. CDR3 sequence: CASRMTGVGEQYF. For the CDR3, the DNA is TGTGCCAGCAGGATGACAGGGGTGGGCGAGCAGTACTTC.

This clonotype occurred a few times. This chain links TRBV6-5 with TRBJ2-1, with D possibly called TRBD1 or TRBD2 (5 bases each). V was shortened by 5 bases and J by 2 bases, with 16 bases between the two germline ends. This CDR3 has 16 residues. Germline-derived CDR1 and CDR2 are MNHEY and SVGAGI. In DNA form, the CDR3 reads TGTGCCAGCAGTAACCGGGGCCTGGCACCCTACAATGAGCAGTTCTTC. Encoded protein: CASSNRGLAPYNEQFF.

This clonotype turned up a few times. J is TRBJ1-1 and V is TRBV2; D remains ambiguous. Germline CDR1 reads SNHLY; CDR2 reads FYNNEI. This CDR3 has 15 residues. The V gene lost 5 bases and the J gene lost 0 bases, with 13 bases spanning the gap. DNA of the CDR3: TGTGCCAGCAGTATTGGATTAACAGTGAACACTGAAGCTTTCTTT. Protein product: CASSIGLTVNTEAFF. Full variable domain (missing parts from reference TRBV2 and TRBJ1-1): EPEVTQTPSHQVTQMGQEVILRCVPISNHLYFYWYRQILGQKVEFLVSFYNNEISEKSEIFDDQFSVERPDGSNFTLKIRSTKLEDSAMYFCASSIGLTVNTEAFFGQGTRLTVV.

This clonotype appeared many times. CDR3 amino acids: CASSLDHRAYEQYF. CDR3 DNA: TGCGCCAGCAGCTTGGACCACAGGGCCTACGAGCAGTACTTC. V and J are TRBV5-1 and TRBJ2-7, with D possibly TRBD1 on 6 matching bases. Deletions cut 0 bases from V and 2 bases from J, with 9 bases between. CDR3 size: 14 residues. Germline CDR1 and CDR2: SGHRS and YFSETQ.

The chain joins TRBV20-1 to TRBJ2-1, with TRBD2 matching 7 bases. The CDR3 is 14 residues long. Trimming took 5 bases from V and 0 from J; bases not matched to a gene: 4. Germline-derived CDR1 and CDR2 are DFQATT and SNEGSKA (reference sequence). CDR3 sequence (DNA): TGCAGTGCTGGGGGGAGGGGCTCCTACAATGAGCAGTTCTTC. Amino acid sequence: CSAGGRGSYNEQFF.

V usage is TRBV7-2 and J usage is TRBJ2-1; TRBD1 might be the D (5 bases). The CDR3 sequence is 14 residues long. In germline, CDR1 is SGHTA, CDR2 FQGNSA. V shed 4 bases and J shed 10 bases, with 17 bases lying between them. Written as DNA, the CDR3 is TGTGCCAGCAGCTCCGGAACAGGATCCGGGGAGCAGTTCTTC. Translated, it gives CASSSGTGSGEQFF.